This T cell receptor beta chain was identified in a study of STAT3 mutations in large granular lymphocyte leukemia. About the research overall: Canonical activating STAT3 mutations were detected in roughly half of the longitudinally sequenced T-LGLL patients. Study-level findings and limits: Treatment regimens differed across patients between samplings. All newly emerging clones after therapy were STAT3 wild type. Every T-LGLL patient had at least one immunodominant TCRbeta clonotype. Clonal expansion was inferred from samples taken at other timepoints.

CDR3 size: 12 residues. The V and J ends lost 4 bases and 1 base respectively, with 7 bases between them. Germline assignment: CDR1 SQVTM and CDR2 ANQGSEA. This clone has more than one count but fewer than ten. Antigen: not known. TCRdb keeps only in-frame clones here, not all; method: immunoSEQ multiplex PCR. Among around 2,200 clones listed, 60% to 70% were seen once. The specimen was peripheral blood mononuclear cells. The chain is built from TRBV29-1 and TRBJ2-5; D is undetermined. This TCR derives from a woman between 50 and 59 years old with T-cell large granular lymphocyte leukemia. Some clones in this sample may be carry-over from other donors' samples. This CDR3 reads CSVVWSQETQYF. In DNA form, the CDR3 reads TGCAGCGTTGTCTGGTCCCAAGAGACCCAGTACTTC.